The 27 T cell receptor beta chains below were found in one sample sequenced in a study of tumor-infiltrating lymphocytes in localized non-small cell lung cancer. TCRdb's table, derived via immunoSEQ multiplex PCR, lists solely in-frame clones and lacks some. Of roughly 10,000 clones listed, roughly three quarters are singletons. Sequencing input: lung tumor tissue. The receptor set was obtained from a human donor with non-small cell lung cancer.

The CDR3 DNA reads TGTGCCAGCAGTGCCCGAGTCTATGGCTACACCTTC. As protein: CASSARVYGYTF. The chain carries TRBV2 and TRBJ1-2; D remains unclear. Between the trimmed V and J ends, which lost 4 bases and 4 bases, there was a span of 7 bases. Germline V gives CDR1 SNHLY, CDR2 FYNNEI. This CDR3 spans 12 amino acids.

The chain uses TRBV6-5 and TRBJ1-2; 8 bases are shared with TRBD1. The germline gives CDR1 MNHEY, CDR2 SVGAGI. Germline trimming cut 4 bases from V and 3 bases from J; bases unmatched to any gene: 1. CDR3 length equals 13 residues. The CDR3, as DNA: TGTGCCAGCAGTTCGGGACAGGACTATGGCTACACCTTC. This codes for CASSSGQDYGYTF.

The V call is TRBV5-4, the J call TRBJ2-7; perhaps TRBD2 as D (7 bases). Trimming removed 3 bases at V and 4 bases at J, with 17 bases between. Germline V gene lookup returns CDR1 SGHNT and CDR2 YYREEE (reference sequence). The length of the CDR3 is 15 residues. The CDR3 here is CASSWDSGGQYEQYF. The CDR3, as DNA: TGTGCCAGCAGCTGGGACTCGGGGGGACAATACGAGCAGTACTTC.

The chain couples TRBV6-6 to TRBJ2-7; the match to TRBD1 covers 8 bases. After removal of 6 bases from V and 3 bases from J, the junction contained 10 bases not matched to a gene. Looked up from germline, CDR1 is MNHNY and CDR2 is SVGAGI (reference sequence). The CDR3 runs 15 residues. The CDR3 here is CASRTRTGKSYEQYF. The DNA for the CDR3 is TGTGCCAGCAGAACAAGGACAGGGAAAAGCTACGAGCAGTACTTC.

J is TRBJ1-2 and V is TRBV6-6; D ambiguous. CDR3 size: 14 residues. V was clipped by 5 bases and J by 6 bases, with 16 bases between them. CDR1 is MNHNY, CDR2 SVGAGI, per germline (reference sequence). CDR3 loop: CASSLQVVSDGYTF. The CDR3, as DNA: TGTGCCAGCAGTCTACAAGTGGTATCCGATGGCTACACCTTC.

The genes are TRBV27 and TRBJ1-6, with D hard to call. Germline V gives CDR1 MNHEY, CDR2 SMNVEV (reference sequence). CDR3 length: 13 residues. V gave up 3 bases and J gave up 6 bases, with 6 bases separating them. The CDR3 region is CASSLYSNSPLHF. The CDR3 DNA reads TGTGCCAGCAGTTTGTACAGTAATTCACCCCTCCACTTT.

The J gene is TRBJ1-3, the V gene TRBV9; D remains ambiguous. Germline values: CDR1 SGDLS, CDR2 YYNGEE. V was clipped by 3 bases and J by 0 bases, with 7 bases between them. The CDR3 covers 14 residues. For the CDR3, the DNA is TGTGCCAGCAGCGCCGCCGGCTCTGGAAACACCATATATTTT. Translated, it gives CASSAAGSGNTIYF.

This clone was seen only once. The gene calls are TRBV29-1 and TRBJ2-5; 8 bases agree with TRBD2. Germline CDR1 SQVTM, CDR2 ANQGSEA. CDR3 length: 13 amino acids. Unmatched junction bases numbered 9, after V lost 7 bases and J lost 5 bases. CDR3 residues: CSADSPGGETQYF. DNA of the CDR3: TGCAGCGCGGACAGTCCGGGAGGGGAGACCCAGTACTTC.

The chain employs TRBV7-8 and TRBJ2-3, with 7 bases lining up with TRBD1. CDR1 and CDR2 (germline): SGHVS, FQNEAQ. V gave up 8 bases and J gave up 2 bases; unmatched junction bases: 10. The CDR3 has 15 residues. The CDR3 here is CASSTGQSNTDTQYF. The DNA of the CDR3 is TGTGCCAGCTCGACAGGGCAATCTAACACAGATACGCAGTATTTT.

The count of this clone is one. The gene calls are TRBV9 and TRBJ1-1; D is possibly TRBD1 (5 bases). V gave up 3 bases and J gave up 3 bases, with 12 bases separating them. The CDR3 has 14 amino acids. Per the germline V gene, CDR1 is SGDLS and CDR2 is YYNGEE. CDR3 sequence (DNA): TGTGCCAGCAGCGGGGGGTCAGCTCACACTGAAGCTTTCTTT. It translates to CASSGGSAHTEAFF.

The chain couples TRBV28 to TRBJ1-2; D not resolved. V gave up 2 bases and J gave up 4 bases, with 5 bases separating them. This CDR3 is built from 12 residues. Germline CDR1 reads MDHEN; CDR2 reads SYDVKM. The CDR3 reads CASSLSLYGYTF. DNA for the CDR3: TGTGCCAGCAGTTTAAGCCTCTATGGCTACACCTTC.

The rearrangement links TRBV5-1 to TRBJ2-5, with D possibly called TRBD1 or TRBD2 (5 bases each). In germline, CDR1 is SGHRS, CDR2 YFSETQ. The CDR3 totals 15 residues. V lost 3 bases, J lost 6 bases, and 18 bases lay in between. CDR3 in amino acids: CASSSLGRESQTQYF. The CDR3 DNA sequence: TGCGCCAGCAGCTCACTAGGCAGGGAGTCCCAGACCCAGTACTTC.

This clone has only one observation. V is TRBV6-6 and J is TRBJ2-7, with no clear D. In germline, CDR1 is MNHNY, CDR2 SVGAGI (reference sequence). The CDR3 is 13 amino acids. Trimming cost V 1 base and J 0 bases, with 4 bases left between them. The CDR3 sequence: CASSYLSSYEQYF. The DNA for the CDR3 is TGTGCCAGCAGTTACTTGAGCTCCTACGAGCAGTACTTC.

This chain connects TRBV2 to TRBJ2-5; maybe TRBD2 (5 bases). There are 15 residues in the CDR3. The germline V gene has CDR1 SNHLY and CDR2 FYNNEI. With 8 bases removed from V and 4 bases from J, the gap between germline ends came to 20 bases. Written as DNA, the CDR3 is TGTGCCAGCCAGTGGAAAGAGGGCCGGGGAGAGACCCAGTACTTC. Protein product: CASQWKEGRGETQYF.

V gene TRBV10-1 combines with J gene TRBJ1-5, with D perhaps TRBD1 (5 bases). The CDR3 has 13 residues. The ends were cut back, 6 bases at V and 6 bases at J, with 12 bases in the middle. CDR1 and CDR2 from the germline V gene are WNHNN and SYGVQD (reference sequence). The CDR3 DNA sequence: TGCGCCAGCAGCCCTGGGGCAGGTCAGCCCCAGCATTTT. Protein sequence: CASSPGAGQPQHF.

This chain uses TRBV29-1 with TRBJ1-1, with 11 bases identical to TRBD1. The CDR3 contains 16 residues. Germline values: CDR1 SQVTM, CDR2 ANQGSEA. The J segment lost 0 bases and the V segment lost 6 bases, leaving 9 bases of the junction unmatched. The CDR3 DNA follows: TGCAGCGTCGCTATGGGACAGGGGGTTATGAACACTGAAGCTTTCTTT. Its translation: CSVAMGQGVMNTEAFF.

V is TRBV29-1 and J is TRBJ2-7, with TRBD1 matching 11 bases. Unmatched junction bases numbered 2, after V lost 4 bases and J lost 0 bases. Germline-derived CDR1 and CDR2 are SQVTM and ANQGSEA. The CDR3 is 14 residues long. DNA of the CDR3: TGCAGCGTTGCTGGGACAGGGGGCTCCTACGAGCAGTACTTC. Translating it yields CSVAGTGGSYEQYF.

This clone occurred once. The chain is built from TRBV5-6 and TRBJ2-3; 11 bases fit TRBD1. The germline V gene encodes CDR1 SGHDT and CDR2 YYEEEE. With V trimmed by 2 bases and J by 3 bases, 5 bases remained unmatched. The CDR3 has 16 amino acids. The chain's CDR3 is CASSFGTGGITDTQYF. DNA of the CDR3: TGTGCCAGCAGCTTTGGGACAGGGGGTATAACAGATACGCAGTATTTT.

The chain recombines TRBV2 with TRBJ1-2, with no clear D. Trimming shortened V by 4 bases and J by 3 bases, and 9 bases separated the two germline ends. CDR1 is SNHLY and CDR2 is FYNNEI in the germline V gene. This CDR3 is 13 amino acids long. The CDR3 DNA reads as TGTGCCAGCAGTGCTCGGCAGTACTATGGCTACACCTTC. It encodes CASSARQYYGYTF.

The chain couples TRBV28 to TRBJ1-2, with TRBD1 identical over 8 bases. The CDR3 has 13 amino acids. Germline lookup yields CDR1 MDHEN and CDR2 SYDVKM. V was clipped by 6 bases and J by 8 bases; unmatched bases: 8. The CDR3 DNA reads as TGTGCCAGCAGAAAGGGACAGGTCGGCGGCTACACCTTC. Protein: CASRKGQVGGYTF.

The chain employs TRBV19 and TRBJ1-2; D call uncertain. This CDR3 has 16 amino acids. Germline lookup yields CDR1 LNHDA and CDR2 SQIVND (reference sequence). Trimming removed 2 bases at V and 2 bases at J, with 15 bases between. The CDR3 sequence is CASSIFATSANYGYTF. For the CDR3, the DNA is TGTGCCAGTAGTATATTCGCGACATCCGCCAACTATGGCTACACCTTC.

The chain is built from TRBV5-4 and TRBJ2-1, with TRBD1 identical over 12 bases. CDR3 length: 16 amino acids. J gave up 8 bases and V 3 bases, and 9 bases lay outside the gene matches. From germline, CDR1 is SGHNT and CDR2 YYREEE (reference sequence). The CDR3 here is CASSYGTGGRQYEQFF. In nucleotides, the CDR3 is TGTGCCAGCAGCTACGGGACAGGGGGCCGTCAATATGAGCAGTTCTTC.

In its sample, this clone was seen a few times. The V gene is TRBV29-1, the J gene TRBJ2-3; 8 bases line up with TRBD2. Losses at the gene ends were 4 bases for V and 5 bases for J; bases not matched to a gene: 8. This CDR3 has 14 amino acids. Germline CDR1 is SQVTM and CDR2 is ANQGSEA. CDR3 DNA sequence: TGCAGCGTTGGGCGGGGGGCTCGAGTAGATACGCAGTATTTT. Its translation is CSVGRGARVDTQYF.

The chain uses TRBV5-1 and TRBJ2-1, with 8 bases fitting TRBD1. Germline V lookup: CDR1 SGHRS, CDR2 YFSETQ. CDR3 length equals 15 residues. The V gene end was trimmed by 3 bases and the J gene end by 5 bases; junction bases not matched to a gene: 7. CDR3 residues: CASSWGTGRNNEQFF. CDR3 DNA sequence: TGCGCCAGCAGCTGGGGGACAGGCCGAAACAATGAGCAGTTCTTC.

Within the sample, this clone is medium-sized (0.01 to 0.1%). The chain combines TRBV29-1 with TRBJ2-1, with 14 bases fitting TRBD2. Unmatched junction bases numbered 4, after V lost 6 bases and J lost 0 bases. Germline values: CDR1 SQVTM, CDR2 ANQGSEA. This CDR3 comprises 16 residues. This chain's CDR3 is CSVPGTSGGSYNEQFF. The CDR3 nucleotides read TGCAGCGTCCCAGGGACTAGCGGGGGCTCCTACAATGAGCAGTTCTTC.

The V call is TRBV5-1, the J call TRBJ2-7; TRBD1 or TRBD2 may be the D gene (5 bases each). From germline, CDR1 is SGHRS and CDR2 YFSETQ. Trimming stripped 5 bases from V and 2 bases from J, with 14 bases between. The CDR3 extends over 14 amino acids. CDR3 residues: CASRGRDGPYEQYF. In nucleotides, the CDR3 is TGCGCCAGCAGGGGCCGGGACGGCCCCTACGAGCAGTACTTC.

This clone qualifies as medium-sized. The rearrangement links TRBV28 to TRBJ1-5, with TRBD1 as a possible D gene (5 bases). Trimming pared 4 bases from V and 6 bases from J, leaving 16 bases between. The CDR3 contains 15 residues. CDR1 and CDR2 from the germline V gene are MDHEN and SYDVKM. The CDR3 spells CASSSPGPRIQPQHF. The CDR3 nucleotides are TGTGCCAGCAGTTCCCCGGGGCCGCGGATTCAGCCCCAGCATTTT.